The 16 T cell receptor beta chains below come from one sample, sequenced in a study of T-cell reconstitution after alpha-beta-depleted transplantation in children. Using unique molecular identifiers, the investigators prepared the TCRbeta library. MiXCR, applied by TCRdb to the PCR reads, yields one record per CDR3 protein. Among about 540,000 distinct CDR3 sequences listed, around 17% were seen once. The sample was PBMCs from the stem cell graft donor, taken from the stem cell graft. Every receptor here comes from a human donor who donated a stem cell graft to a child with acute lymphoblastic leukemia.

The sample holds a few counts of this clonotype. This chain uses TRBV12-3 or TRBV12-4 with TRBJ1-1; the match to TRBD1 covers 8 bases. Losses at the gene ends were 3 bases for V and 4 bases for J; bases not matched to a gene: 1. This CDR3 region has 13 residues. The CDR3 bases are TGTGCCAGCAGTTTTGGGACAGGCACTGAAGCTTTCTTT. Encoded protein: CASSFGTGTEAFF.

This chain joins TRBV12-3 or TRBV12-4 and TRBJ1-2, with 9 bases that match TRBD1. With 3 bases clipped from V and 6 bases from J, the junction kept 8 bases outside the gene matches. The CDR3 contains 15 residues. CDR3 loop: CASSLPATGGNGYTF. CDR3 nucleotides: TGTGCCAGCAGTTTGCCCGCGACAGGGGGAAATGGCTACACCTTC.

This chain's CDR3 is CASSPPGTGDFGYTF. The CDR3 DNA follows: TGTGCCAGCTCACCACCGGGGACAGGGGATTTTGGCTACACCTTC. The chain combines TRBV18 with TRBJ1-2, with 10 bases identical to TRBD1. The V segment lost 0 bases and the J segment 7 bases; nucleotides outside the gene matches: 5. The V gene's germline CDR1 is KGHSH and CDR2 LQKENI. The CDR3 runs to 15 residues.

This clonotype was seen a handful of times. The V gene is TRBV7-9, the J gene TRBJ2-7; the D gene is possibly TRBD2 (5 bases). The CDR3 runs 15 residues. Trimming stripped 0 bases from V and 7 bases from J, with 16 bases between. Germline CDR1 and CDR2: SEHNR and FQNEAQ (reference sequence). The CDR3 DNA follows: TGTGCCAGCAGCTTAGCGTTGGGAACTTCGGGGGAGCAGTACTTC. The encoded protein is CASSLALGTSGEQYF.

This clonotype was detected ten times or more. V gene TRBV9 combines with J gene TRBJ2-1, with D unresolved. The CDR3 length is 13 residues. The ends were cut back, 5 bases at V and 0 bases at J, with 6 bases in the middle. Germline CDR1 is SGDLS and CDR2 is YYNGEE. The CDR3: CASRSGSYNEQFF. CDR3 DNA: TGTGCCAGCAGGTCGGGCTCCTACAATGAGCAGTTCTTC.

The sample holds a few counts of this clonotype. V is TRBV29-1 and J is TRBJ2-7; 8 bases map to TRBD1. With 6 bases clipped from V and 3 bases from J, the junction kept 7 bases outside the gene matches. CDR1 and CDR2 from the germline V gene are SQVTM and ANQGSEA. The CDR3 totals 13 residues. The CDR3 loop reads CSVGDRHDYEQYF. The CDR3 DNA reads TGCAGCGTGGGGGACAGGCATGACTACGAGCAGTACTTC.

This clonotype showed up just a few times. This chain links TRBV3-1 with TRBJ1-1; TRBD1 might be the D (6 bases). Per the germline V gene, CDR1 is LGHDT and CDR2 is YNNKEL (reference sequence). Trimming pared 0 bases from V and 3 bases from J, leaving 14 bases between. The length of the CDR3 is 16 residues. The DNA of the CDR3 is TGTGCCAGCAGCCAAGACGGGGGGGGCTGGGACACTGAAGCTTTCTTT. Its protein is CASSQDGGGWDTEAFF.

This clonotype appeared a few times. V gene TRBV25-1 combines with J gene TRBJ2-7; D tentatively fits TRBD1 or TRBD2 (5 bases each). V lost 4 bases to trimming and J lost 5 bases, with 12 bases between them. This CDR3 region has 13 residues. Germline V gene data show CDR1 as MGHDK and CDR2 as SYGVNS. CDR3 DNA sequence: TGTGCCAGCAGTGCGGGACCGTTCAACGAGCAGTACTTC. Translation: CASSAGPFNEQYF.

The chain recombines TRBV19 with TRBJ1-5; a weak D match, TRBD1 (6 bases). The CDR3 sequence is 14 residues long. CDR1 is LNHDA, CDR2 SQIVND, per germline (reference sequence). Trimming pared 6 bases from V and 1 base from J, leaving 10 bases between. The CDR3 protein is CASRATGSNQPQHF. The CDR3 region has the DNA TGTGCCAGTAGGGCAACAGGGAGCAATCAGCCCCAGCATTTT.

Only a few counts were recorded for this clonotype. The CDR3, as DNA: TGCAGCGTTGGGAAGGTAGGGACCTACGAGCAGTACTTC. This translates into CSVGKVGTYEQYF. The rearrangement uses TRBV29-1 and TRBJ2-7; D not certain. The CDR3 spans 13 residues. With 4 bases removed from V and 2 bases from J, the gap between germline ends came to 12 bases. The germline V gene encodes CDR1 SQVTM and CDR2 ANQGSEA.

This rearrangement joins TRBV6-1 to TRBJ2-2; D is uncertain. Trimming pared 1 base from V and 2 bases from J, leaving 11 bases between. The germline gives CDR1 MNHNS, CDR2 SASEGT. This CDR3 spans 16 amino acids. Written as DNA, the CDR3 is TGTGCCAGCAGTGAAGATTGGCGGCTAAACACCGGGGAGCTGTTTTTT. This translates into CASSEDWRLNTGELFF.

The V gene is TRBV14, the J gene TRBJ2-1; D might be TRBD1 or TRBD2, each matching 5 bases. CDR1 and CDR2 (germline): SGHDN, FVKESK. The CDR3 runs 16 residues. V was shortened by 0 bases and J by 5 bases, with 14 bases between the two germline ends. The CDR3 DNA sequence: TGTGCCAGCAGCCAAGATCGGGGCGTAATCCACAATGAGCAGTTCTTC. Translation: CASSQDRGVIHNEQFF. Full variable domain (rest looked up from reference TRBV14 and TRBJ2-1): EAGVTQFPSHSVIEKGQTVTLRCDPISGHDNLYWYRRVMGKEIKFLLHFVKESKQDESGMPNNRFLAERTGGTYSTLKVQPAELEDSGVYFCASSQDRGVIHNEQFFGPGTRLTVL.

Note on this clonotype: The junction departs from the called germline gene at one end, perhaps through a read error. The rearrangement joins TRBV25-1 to TRBJ2-7; TRBD1 agrees at 10 bases. This CDR3 is 16 amino acids long. The V gene's germline CDR1 is MGHDK and CDR2 SYGVNS. The CDR3 region has the DNA TGTGCCAGCAGTGGCAGGTTGGACAGGGGGACCTACGTGCAGTACTTC. As protein: CASSGRLDRGTYVQYF.

The chain uses TRBV5-1 and TRBJ2-3; D unresolved. This CDR3 contains 14 residues. The V end was cut by 5 bases, the J end by 1 base, with 11 bases between. Per the germline V gene, CDR1 is SGHRS and CDR2 is YFSETQ. CDR3 coding DNA: TGCGCCAGCAGAGAACCCTCACGCACAGATACGCAGTATTTT. Amino acid sequence: CASREPSRTDTQYF.

Concerning this clonotype: Compared with germline, one end of the junction differs, possibly owing to a read error. This chain connects TRBV29-1 to TRBJ2-7; D ambiguous. Germline assignment: CDR1 SQVTM and CDR2 ANQGSEA. This CDR3 comprises 11 residues. The CDR3 sequence: CIITETYEQYF. CDR3 nucleotide sequence: TGTATTATTACGGAAACCTACGAGCAGTACTTC.

This sequence joins TRBV7-9 and TRBJ2-5; D call uncertain. This CDR3 is built from 13 residues. V gave up 8 bases and J gave up 4 bases, with 14 bases separating them. From germline, CDR1 is SEHNR and CDR2 FQNEAQ (reference sequence). This CDR3 reads CASVLYLGETQYF. In nucleotides, the CDR3 is TGTGCCAGCGTCCTATACCTGGGAGAGACCCAGTACTTC.